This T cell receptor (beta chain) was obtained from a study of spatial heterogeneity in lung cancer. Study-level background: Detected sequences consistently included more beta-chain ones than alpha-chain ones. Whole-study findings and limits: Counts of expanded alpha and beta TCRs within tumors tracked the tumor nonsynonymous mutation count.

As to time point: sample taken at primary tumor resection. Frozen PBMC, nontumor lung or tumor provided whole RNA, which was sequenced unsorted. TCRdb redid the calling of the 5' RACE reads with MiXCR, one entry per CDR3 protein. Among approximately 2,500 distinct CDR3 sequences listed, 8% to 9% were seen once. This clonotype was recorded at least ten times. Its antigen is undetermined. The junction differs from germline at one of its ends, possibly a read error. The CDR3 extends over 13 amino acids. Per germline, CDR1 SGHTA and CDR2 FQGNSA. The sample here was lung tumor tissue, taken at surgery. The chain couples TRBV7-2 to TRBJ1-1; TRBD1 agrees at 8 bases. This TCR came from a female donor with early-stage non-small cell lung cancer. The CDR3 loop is CVSGEQGGTEAFF. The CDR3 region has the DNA TGTGTCAGCGGGGAACAGGGGGGCACTGAAGCTTTCTTT.